This TCR beta chain was identified during a study of cytomegalovirus exposure and HLA in healthy donors. The CDR3 totals 17 residues. The germline CDR1 and CDR2 sequences are LNHNV and YYDKDF (reference sequence). General study findings and limits: Associated with HLA alleles at 0.05 false discovery rate in a later analysis were 16,951 TCR beta sequences. The classifier reportedly diagnosed cytomegalovirus status with high sensitivity and specificity. Later findings reportedly placed an Asian-associated ancestry cluster below the approximately 650-donor mean for N-insertions.

On this clone itself: The antigen remains unidentified. One end of the junction varies from germline; a read error may be responsible.

Healthy bone marrow donors made up the donors. Researchers ran the PCR with 60 Vbeta and 13 Jbeta primers. Method: immunoSEQ multiplex PCR; TCRdb's copy keeps in-frame clones and lacks some. The sample carries some 140,000 clones, 80% to 85% recorded once. The source of this sequence is a male donor in good health and CMV-seropositive. Sequencing was done on a sample of PBMCs. The rearrangement uses TRBV15 and TRBJ2-2; TRBD1 matches at 8 bases. The CDR3 nucleotides read TGTGCCGCCAGCATCCGAACCAGGGGGCGTTATGCCGGGGAGCTGTTTTTT. Its translation is CAASIRTRGRYAGELFF.